This TCR beta chain was profiled in a study of technical replicates of blood from a few donors. Assay used: immunoSEQ multiplex PCR; TCRdb lists only in-frame clones, some missing. The repertoire holds around 53,000 clones, with 80% to 95% as singletons. V was clipped by 3 bases and J by 6 bases, with 5 bases between them. The CDR3 consists of 11 residues. Germline CDR1 and CDR2: LNHDA and SQIVND (reference sequence). This sequence originates from a human donor in good health. Some clones in this sample may be carry-over from other donors' samples. This rearrangement joins TRBV19 to TRBJ1-1; D call uncertain. Material: PBMCs. The CDR3 DNA reads TGTGCCAGTAGTATGGGCGCTGAAGCTTTCTTT. Amino acids: CASSMGAEAFF.